One and the same sample provided the 14 T cell receptor beta chains below, sequenced in a study. TCRdb itself ran the 5' RACE reads through MiXCR, one entry per CDR3 protein. The sample has some 44,000 distinct CDR3 sequences, 20% to 25% seen once. The sorted Tregs were CD4+CD25+CD127-/low cells. Sequenced: Tregs sorted from blood. These receptors were taken from a female donor with breast cancer.

This clonotype has only a few counts. This chain connects TRBV25-1 to TRBJ1-3, with D hard to call. Trimming shortened V by 5 bases and J by 0 bases, and 8 bases separated the two germline ends. Germline V gene data show CDR1 as MGHDK and CDR2 as SYGVNS. This CDR3 has 14 amino acids. The CDR3: CASSSTDSGNTIYF. The CDR3 coding sequence is TGTGCCAGCAGTTCTACAGACTCTGGAAACACCATATATTTT.

The gene calls are TRBV28 and TRBJ1-5; no clear D. Trimming pared 3 bases from V and 5 bases from J, leaving 5 bases between. There are 12 residues in the CDR3. Germline CDR1 is MDHEN and CDR2 is SYDVKM. DNA for the CDR3: TGTGCCAGCAGTTTGCAGCATCAGCCCCAGCATTTT. This encodes CASSLQHQPQHF. Full variable domain (remainder filled in from reference TRBV28 and TRBJ1-5): DVKVTQSSRYLVKRTGEKVFLECVQDMDHENMFWYRQDPGLGLRLIYFSYDVKMKEKGDIPEGYSVSREKKERFSLILESASTNQTSMYLCASSLQHQPQHFGDGTRLSIL.

This clonotype was seen repeatedly, ten times or more. The J gene is TRBJ2-7, the V gene TRBV9, with 7 positions matching TRBD2. The junction had 8 bases not matched to a gene; V was cut back by 3 bases and J by 2 bases. CDR3 length equals 15 residues. Germline V lookup: CDR1 SGDLS, CDR2 YYNGEE. This CDR3 is CASSASASGAYEQYF. Here the CDR3 DNA reads TGTGCCAGCAGCGCCTCGGCTAGCGGAGCCTACGAGCAGTACTTC.

The chain carries TRBV5-1 and TRBJ1-1; tentative D call: TRBD1 (6 bases). Germline V CDR1 and CDR2: SGHRS, YFSETQ. The CDR3 has 14 residues. V was clipped by 0 bases and J by 1 base, with 7 bases between them. The CDR3 nucleotides are TGCGCCAGCAGCTTGGCAGGGGAGAACACTGAAGCTTTCTTT. Amino acids: CASSLAGENTEAFF. Full variable domain (outside the CDR3, taken from reference TRBV5-1 and TRBJ1-1): KAGVTQTPRYLIKTRGQQVTLSCSPISGHRSVSWYQQTPGQGLQFLFEYFSETQRNKGNFPGRFSGRQFSNSRSEMNVSTLELGDSALYLCASSLAGENTEAFFGQGTRLTVV.

This clonotype came up a few times. The V and J genes are TRBV29-1 and TRBJ1-1; D possibly corresponds to TRBD1 (5 bases). Trimming left V 3 bases short and J 11 bases short, with 13 bases between. The CDR3 covers 11 residues. Germline CDR1 SQVTM, CDR2 ANQGSEA. CDR3 amino acids: CSVDYGADAFF. CDR3 in DNA: TGCAGCGTTGATTACGGGGCCGATGCTTTCTTT.

The V gene is TRBV18, the J gene TRBJ2-1; D might be TRBD1 or TRBD2, each matching 5 bases. The germline V and J ends were trimmed by 1 base and 4 bases, with 11 bases remaining between them. Germline CDR1 is KGHSH and CDR2 is LQKENI. This CDR3 has 15 residues. The CDR3 region is CASSPRDGVYNEQFF. CDR3 sequence (DNA): TGTGCCAGCTCACCACGGGACGGGGTGTACAATGAGCAGTTCTTC.

The sample holds many counts of this clonotype. The V call is TRBV15, the J call TRBJ2-1; TRBD2 agrees at 14 bases. With V trimmed by 0 bases and J by 9 bases, 4 bases remained unmatched. This CDR3 is 16 amino acids long. Germline V gives CDR1 LNHNV, CDR2 YYDKDF (reference sequence). The CDR3 reads CATSRDPGLAGGEQFF. The CDR3 coding sequence is TGTGCCACCAGCAGAGATCCAGGACTAGCGGGAGGTGAGCAGTTCTTC. The variable domain in full, with the rest retrieved from reference TRBV15 and TRBJ2-1, is DAMVIQNPRYQVTQFGKPVTLSCSQTLNHNVMYWYQQKSSQAPKLLFHYYDKDFNNEADTPDNFQSRRPNTSFCFLDIRSPGLGDTAMYLCATSRDPGLAGGEQFFGPGTRLTVL.

The table lists this clonotype with a few counts. V is TRBV20-1 and J is TRBJ2-1; 8 positions match TRBD1. Per germline, CDR1 DFQATT and CDR2 SNEGSKA (reference sequence). This CDR3 has 18 amino acids. V gave up 2 bases and J gave up 5 bases; unmatched junction bases: 17. The CDR3, as DNA: TGCAGTGCTAGACCCCCGGACAGGGTTGGACCCTATGACAATGAGCAGTTCTTC. This translates into CSARPPDRVGPYDNEQFF.

This clonotype was found many times. The V and J genes are TRBV4-2 and TRBJ2-1; 10 positions match TRBD2. CDR3 length: 15 amino acids. J was trimmed by 9 bases and V by 4 bases; bases with no gene match: 9. Germline loops: CDR1 LGHNA, CDR2 YNFKEQ. In DNA form, the CDR3 reads TGTGCCAGCAGCCTACTAGCGGGACTAGGTTCTGAGCAGTTCTTC. Translating gives CASSLLAGLGSEQFF.

This clonotype was counted ten times or more. DNA for the CDR3: TGTGCCAGCAGCTTAGACAGACTCCCTGGTGGGCAGTTCTTC. Its translation: CASSLDRLPGGQFF. The chain couples TRBV7-9 to TRBJ2-1; D is undetermined. This CDR3 has 14 amino acids. Per the germline V gene, CDR1 is SEHNR and CDR2 is FQNEAQ (reference sequence). V dropped 1 base and J dropped 12 bases, with 16 bases sitting between them.

In its sample, this clonotype was seen a few times. This chain joins TRBV15 and TRBJ2-2; D may be TRBD2 (6 bases). V lost 0 bases, J lost 1 base, and 12 bases lay in between. Germline-derived CDR1 and CDR2 are LNHNV and YYDKDF (reference sequence). The CDR3 has 17 residues. Here the CDR3 reads CATSRDRVAVNTGELFF. Written as DNA, the CDR3 is TGTGCCACCAGCAGAGATCGTGTAGCGGTGAACACCGGGGAGCTGTTTTTT.

This clonotype was seen a few times. V usage is TRBV4-1 and J usage is TRBJ1-6; D is possibly TRBD1 (5 bases). Looked up from germline, CDR1 is MGHRA and CDR2 is YSYEKL. The CDR3 is 15 amino acids. V gave up 4 bases and J gave up 9 bases, with 16 bases separating them. CDR3: CASSLTGLGGSPLHF. CDR3 in DNA: TGCGCCAGCAGCCTCACAGGTCTTGGGGGTTCACCCCTCCACTTT.

About this clonotype: This may stem from a read error, because a much larger clone lies one nucleotide away. The V and J genes are TRBV4-2 and TRBJ2-7; the match to TRBD2 covers 7 bases. Germline CDR1 is LGHNA and CDR2 is YNFKEQ. This CDR3 comprises 14 residues. CDR3 amino acids: CASGQGTTTYEQYF. The DNA for the CDR3 is TGTGCCAGCGGCCAAGGGACTACTACCTACGAGCAGTACTTC.

This clonotype was seen only a few times. One junction end does not reproduce the germline sequence, and a read error may be involved. The chain has TRBV5-4 and TRBJ1-1; D uncertain. The CDR3 consists of 12 residues. Germline-derived CDR1 and CDR2 are SGHNT and YYREEE (reference sequence). The CDR3 DNA reads TGTGCCAGCAGCCAATCGTACGGAACGTTAGAGTTT. Its protein product is CASSQSYGTLEF.